A selection of T cell receptor beta chains follows, all from one sample in a study of cytomegalovirus exposure and HLA in healthy donors. Sequencing was performed with immunoSEQ multiplex PCR; in TCRdb, only in-frame clones are kept and a portion is missing. Among a few hundred thousand clones listed, under 80% were seen once. Sample: PBMCs. The origin of the receptors is a woman aged 30 to 39 in good health and CMV-seronegative. The CDR3 runs from the conserved cysteine through the conserved F or W. The D gene is left open where the match is weak. Size is omitted from some rows. Given values are once, few, many or a class for expanded clones.

clone_size d_call j_call v_call cdr3_nt cdr3_aa
NA TRBD1 TRBJ1-6 TRBV19 TGTGCCAGTAGTGGGGGGACAGGAGGTAATTCACCCCTCCACTTT CASSGGTGGNSPLHF
NA NA TRBJ2-7 TRBV7-9 TGTGCCAGCAGCTTTACTAGCTACGAGCAGTACTTC CASSFTSYEQYF
NA NA TRBJ2-5 TRBV14 TGTGCCAGCAGCCAAGATCCAGTCCCTGAGACCCAGTACTTC CASSQDPVPETQYF
few TRBD2 TRBJ2-7 TRBV5-1 TGCGCCAGCAGCTGGTTTAGCGGGGGGAGCTACGAGCAGTACTTC CASSWFSGGSYEQYF
NA NA TRBJ2-5 TRBV19 TGTGCCAGTAGTAGGGTAGCGGACATACAAGAGACCCAGTACTTC CASSRVADIQETQYF
NA NA TRBJ2-1 TRBV12-5 TGTGCTACTGGTTTGACTTCATCCTTGAGGGAGGATTACAATGAGCAGTTCTTC CATGLTSSLREDYNEQFF
NA TRBD2 TRBJ2-1 TRBV5-6 TGTGCCAGCAGCCTACGACTAGCGCGCACGGGGCATGAGCAGTTCTTC CASSLRLARTGHEQFF
NA NA TRBJ1-1 TRBV5-1 TGCGCCAGCAGCTTGGGGGGGCCCAGGAGTGGGACTGAAGCTTTCTTT CASSLGGPRSGTEAFF
NA TRBD2 TRBJ2-1 TRBV11-3 TGTGCCAGCAGCGCGACCGGGACTAGCGGTGTAGAGCAGTTCTTC CASSATGTSGVEQFF
NA TRBD2 TRBJ2-1 TRBV27 TGTGCCAGCAGTTTCCTCGGGAGCGGGGGCGATGAGCAGTTCTTC CASSFLGSGGDEQFF